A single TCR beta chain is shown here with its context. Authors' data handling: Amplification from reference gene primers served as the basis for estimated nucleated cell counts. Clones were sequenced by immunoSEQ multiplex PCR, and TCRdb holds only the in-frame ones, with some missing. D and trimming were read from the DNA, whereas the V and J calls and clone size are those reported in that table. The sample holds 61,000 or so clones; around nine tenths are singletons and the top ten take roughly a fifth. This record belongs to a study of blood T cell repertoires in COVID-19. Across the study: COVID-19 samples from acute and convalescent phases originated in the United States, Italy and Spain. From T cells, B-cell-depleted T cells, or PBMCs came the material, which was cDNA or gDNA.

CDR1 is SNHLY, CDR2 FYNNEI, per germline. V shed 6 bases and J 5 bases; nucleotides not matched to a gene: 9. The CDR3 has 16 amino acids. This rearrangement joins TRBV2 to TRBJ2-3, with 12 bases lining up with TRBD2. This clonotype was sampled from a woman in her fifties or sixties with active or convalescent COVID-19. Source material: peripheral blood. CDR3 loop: CASRETSGSRLDTQYF. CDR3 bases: TGTGCCAGCAGGGAGACTAGCGGGAGTCGACTAGATACGCAGTATTTT.